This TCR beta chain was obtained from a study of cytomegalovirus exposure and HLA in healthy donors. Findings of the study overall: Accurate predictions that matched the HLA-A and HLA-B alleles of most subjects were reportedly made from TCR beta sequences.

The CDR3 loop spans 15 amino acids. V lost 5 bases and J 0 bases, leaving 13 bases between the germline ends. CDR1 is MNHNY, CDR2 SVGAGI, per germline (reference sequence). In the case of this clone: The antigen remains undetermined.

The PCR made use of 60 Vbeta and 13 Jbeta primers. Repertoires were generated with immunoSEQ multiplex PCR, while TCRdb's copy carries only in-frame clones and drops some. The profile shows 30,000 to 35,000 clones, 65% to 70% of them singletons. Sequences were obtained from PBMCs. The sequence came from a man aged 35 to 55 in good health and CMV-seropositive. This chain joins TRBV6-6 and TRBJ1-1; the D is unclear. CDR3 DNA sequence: TGTGCCAGCAGTGCCGCGGGGTACATGAACACTGAAGCTTTCTTT. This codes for CASSAAGYMNTEAFF.